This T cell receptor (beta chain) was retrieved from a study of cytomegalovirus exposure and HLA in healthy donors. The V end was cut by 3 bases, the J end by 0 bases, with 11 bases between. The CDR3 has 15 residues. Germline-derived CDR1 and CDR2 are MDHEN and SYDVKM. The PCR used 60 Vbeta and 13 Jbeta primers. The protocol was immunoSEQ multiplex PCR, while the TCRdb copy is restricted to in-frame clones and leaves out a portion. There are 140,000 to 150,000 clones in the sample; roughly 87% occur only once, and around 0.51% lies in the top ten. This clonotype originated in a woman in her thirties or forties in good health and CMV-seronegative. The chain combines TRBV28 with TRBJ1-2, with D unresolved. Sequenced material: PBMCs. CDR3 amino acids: CASSLGTRSNYGYTF. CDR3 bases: TGTGCCAGCAGTTTGGGCACGCGTTCTAACTATGGCTACACCTTC.